This passage covers 27 T cell receptor beta chains from one sample sequenced in a study of T cell clones after liver transplantation. Sequencing was performed with immunoSEQ multiplex PCR; in TCRdb, only in-frame clones are kept and a portion is missing. The sample has 55,000 to 75,000 clones, approximately 70% seen once. The sequences come from CD4+ T cells from blood, collected at the approximately 16-month timepoint. The receptors were sampled from a human patient who received a liver transplant. Part of the T cell pool may stem from the graft donor.

The J gene is TRBJ1-5, the V gene TRBV19, with D unresolved. The CDR3 has 15 residues. Trimming removed 1 base at V and 3 bases at J, with 10 bases between. Germline CDR1 is LNHDA and CDR2 is SQIVND (reference sequence). CDR3 coding DNA: TGTGCCAGTAGTATAGGGCAGACCTTCAATCAGCCCCAGCATTTT. This gives the protein CASSIGQTFNQPQHF. The full variable domain, with the rest looked up from reference TRBV19 and TRBJ1-5, is DGGITQSPKYLFRKEGQNVTLSCEQNLNHDAMYWYRQDPGQGLRLIYYSQIVNDFQKGDIAEGYSVSREKKESFPLTVTSAQKNPTAFYLCASSIGQTFNQPQHFGDGTRLSIL.

The chain has TRBV4-1 and TRBJ1-4; 7 positions match TRBD1. CDR1 MGHRA and CDR2 YSYEKL come from the germline V gene. V lost 4 bases, J lost 7 bases, and 6 bases stayed unmatched. The CDR3 contains 14 residues. CDR3 residues: CASSRDRVIEKLFF. Written as DNA, the CDR3 is TGCGCCAGCAGCCGAGACAGGGTAATTGAAAAACTGTTTTTT.

The chain has TRBV6-1 and TRBJ1-1; a weak D match, TRBD1 (6 bases). CDR3 length: 15 amino acids. CDR1 is MNHNS and CDR2 is SASEGT in the germline V gene. The germline V and J ends were trimmed by 5 bases and 1 base, with 14 bases remaining between them. The DNA of the CDR3 is TGTGCCAGCAGTACGGGACACCTGAGGAACACTGAAGCTTTCTTT. Translated, it gives CASSTGHLRNTEAFF.

The V call is TRBV5-1, the J call TRBJ2-3; possible D gene TRBD2, 5 bases. Germline CDR1 SGHRS, CDR2 YFSETQ. V lost 5 bases to trimming and J lost 1 base, with 17 bases between them. The length of the CDR3 is 16 residues. CDR3 loop: CASRVEESWGTDTQYF. The DNA of the CDR3 is TGCGCCAGCAGGGTGGAGGAGAGCTGGGGCACAGATACGCAGTATTTT. Filled out from reference TRBV5-1 and TRBJ2-3, the complete variable domain reads KAGVTQTPRYLIKTRGQQVTLSCSPISGHRSVSWYQQTPGQGLQFLFEYFSETQRNKGNFPGRFSGRQFSNSRSEMNVSTLELGDSALYLCASRVEESWGTDTQYFGPGTRLTVL.

In its sample, this clone is medium-sized. V gene TRBV29-1 combines with J gene TRBJ1-4, with D unresolved. V lost 5 bases, J lost 5 bases, and 6 bases lay in between. Germline values: CDR1 SQVTM, CDR2 ANQGSEA. The CDR3 extends over 11 amino acids. The CDR3, as DNA: TGCAGCGTTTGGTTCAATGAAAAACTGTTTTTT. Protein: CSVWFNEKLFF.

The chain recombines TRBV11-2 with TRBJ1-3; D unclear. The CDR3 spans 14 residues. The ends were cut back, 0 bases at V and 3 bases at J, with 6 bases in the middle. CDR1 and CDR2 from the germline V gene are SGHAT and FQNNGV. This CDR3 reads CASSLERLGNTIYF. Written as DNA, the CDR3 is TGTGCCAGCAGCTTAGAGAGACTTGGAAACACCATATATTTT.

This clone was detected only a few times. The V call is TRBV27, the J call TRBJ1-2; no firm D call. The V end lost 8 bases, the J end lost 5 bases, and 12 bases lay between the germline ends. Germline CDR1 reads MNHEY; CDR2 reads SMNVEV (reference sequence). The CDR3 has 12 amino acids. CDR3 amino acids: CASLGGPYGYTF. The CDR3 DNA reads as TGTGCCAGCCTGGGAGGACCTTATGGCTACACCTTC.

The rearrangement uses TRBV6-1 and TRBJ2-5; tentative D call: TRBD2 (5 bases). The CDR3 runs 15 residues. Germline lookup yields CDR1 MNHNS and CDR2 SASEGT. V lost 4 bases and J lost 2, with 14 bases in between. For the CDR3, the DNA is TGTGCCAGCAGTGGCGGGTCCTTAGCTCAAGAGACCCAGTACTTC. Translating gives CASSGGSLAQETQYF.

The chain combines TRBV2 with TRBJ1-5; no definite D call. The V gene lost 5 bases and the J gene lost 2 bases, with 10 bases spanning the gap. Germline CDR1 and CDR2: SNHLY and FYNNEI. This CDR3 is built from 14 residues. CDR3 in DNA: TGTGCCAGCAGTCCGGGTTCCGGCAATCAGCCCCAGCATTTT. Amino acids: CASSPGSGNQPQHF.

The rearrangement joins TRBV5-1 to TRBJ1-2, with 9 nucleotides matching TRBD1. After removal of 2 bases from V and 2 bases from J, the junction contained 4 bases not matched to a gene. This CDR3 spans 15 amino acids. Germline V gene sequence: CDR1 SGHRS, CDR2 YFSETQ. CDR3 sequence: CASSFTGQGNYGYTF. The CDR3, as DNA: TGCGCCAGCAGCTTCACCGGACAGGGGAACTATGGCTACACCTTC.

This clone was detected only once. The chain couples TRBV5-1 to TRBJ2-3; tentatively, D is TRBD2 (5 bases). The CDR3 contains 14 residues. Germline V lookup: CDR1 SGHRS, CDR2 YFSETQ. Deletions cut 6 bases from V and 9 bases from J, with 20 bases between. CDR3: CASTDDPREGTQYF. The CDR3 DNA reads TGCGCCAGCACCGACGACCCCCGGGAAGGAACGCAGTATTTT.

The chain recombines TRBV7-2 with TRBJ2-1; the D gene is possibly TRBD1 (6 bases). Germline V gene data show CDR1 as SGHTA and CDR2 as FQGNSA. The V gene lost 9 bases and the J gene lost 0 bases, with 9 bases spanning the gap. The CDR3 extends over 13 amino acids. The chain's CDR3 is CASGQTSYNEQFF. The DNA for the CDR3 is TGTGCCAGTGGACAGACCTCCTACAATGAGCAGTTCTTC.

The chain recombines TRBV6-6 with TRBJ2-3; D gene uncertain. Germline V gene lookup returns CDR1 MNHNY and CDR2 SVGAGI (reference sequence). V was cut by 2 bases and J by 1 base, with 4 bases left in between. CDR3 length: 13 amino acids. In DNA form, the CDR3 reads TGTGCCAGCAGTTACGGCGGCACAGATACGCAGTATTTT. This encodes CASSYGGTDTQYF.

This clone has only a few counts. Within the sample, other DNA sequences also encode this same CDR3. The chain recombines TRBV6-6 with TRBJ1-4; no clear D gene. Trimming shortened V by 5 bases and J by 4 bases, and 5 bases separated the two germline ends. From germline, CDR1 is MNHNY and CDR2 SVGAGI (reference sequence). The CDR3 is 12 residues long. CDR3 sequence: CASSSNNEKLFF. DNA for the CDR3: TGTGCCAGCAGTAGTAATAATGAAAAACTGTTTTTT.

The chain's CDR3 is CASSVGPGQGNEKLFF. CDR3 DNA: TGTGCCAGCAGCGTAGGACCGGGACAGGGTAATGAAAAACTGTTTTTT. The chain links TRBV9 to TRBJ1-4; TRBD1 matches at 9 bases. V was pared by 0 bases and J by 4 bases, with 4 bases of the junction left unmatched. Looked up from germline, CDR1 is SGDLS and CDR2 is YYNGEE. The length of the CDR3 is 16 residues.

The chain uses TRBV7-6 and TRBJ1-2; 8 positions match TRBD1. The CDR3 loop spans 15 amino acids. From germline, CDR1 is SGHVS and CDR2 FNYEAQ. With V trimmed by 2 bases and J by 6 bases, 8 bases remained unmatched. In DNA, the CDR3 is TGTGCCAGCAGCTTATCGACAGGGGATAGGCATGGCTACACCTTC. It specifies CASSLSTGDRHGYTF. The complete variable domain, with remaining parts taken from reference TRBV7-6 and TRBJ1-2, reads GAGVSQSPRYKVTKRGQDVALRCDPISGHVSLYWYRQALGQGPEFLTYFNYEAQQDKSGLPNDRFSAERPEGSISTLTIQRTEQRDSAMYRCASSLSTGDRHGYTFGSGTRLTVV.

The chain carries TRBV9 and TRBJ2-1, with unresolved D. Trimming stripped 4 bases from V and 6 bases from J, with 14 bases between. This CDR3 spans 14 amino acids. CDR1 and CDR2 from the germline V gene are SGDLS and YYNGEE. This CDR3 reads CASSPGNSGNEQFF. The CDR3 DNA reads TGTGCCAGCAGCCCTGGCAACTCCGGCAATGAGCAGTTCTTC. Supplemented by reference TRBV9 and TRBJ2-1, the full variable domain reads DSGVTQTPKHLITATGQRVTLRCSPRSGDLSVYWYQQSLDQGLQFLIQYYNGEERAKGNILERFSAQQFPDLHSELNLSSLELGDSALYFCASSPGNSGNEQFFGPGTRLTVL.

The rearrangement uses TRBV9 and TRBJ2-3; D gene ambiguous. This CDR3 spans 15 amino acids. V lost 0 bases and J lost 0, with 8 bases in between. Germline V gene lookup returns CDR1 SGDLS and CDR2 YYNGEE. CDR3 in DNA: TGTGCCAGCAGCGTAGGCCTAGTTAGCACAGATACGCAGTATTTT. Its protein product is CASSVGLVSTDTQYF. Filled out from reference TRBV9 and TRBJ2-3, the complete variable domain reads DSGVTQTPKHLITATGQRVTLRCSPRSGDLSVYWYQQSLDQGLQFLIQYYNGEERAKGNILERFSAQQFPDLHSELNLSSLELGDSALYFCASSVGLVSTDTQYFGPGTRLTVL.

V usage is TRBV2 and J usage is TRBJ2-1; D is perhaps TRBD2 (5 bases). The germline V gene encodes CDR1 SNHLY and CDR2 FYNNEI. The CDR3 totals 15 residues. V was clipped by 2 bases and J by 4 bases, with 12 bases between them. As DNA, the CDR3 is TGTGCCAGCAGTGAAAGTGGGCTAGCTTACAATGAGCAGTTCTTC. Translating it yields CASSESGLAYNEQFF.

This clone was counted once. The rearrangement links TRBV30 to TRBJ2-7; D is undetermined. Trimming left V 4 bases short and J 3 bases short, with 22 bases between. CDR1 is GTSNPN, CDR2 SVGIG, per germline (reference sequence). This CDR3 contains 16 residues. The DNA of the CDR3 is TGTGCCTGGATTCCCCAGAAGGACGGAGCTTTCTACGAGCAGTACTTC. This encodes CAWIPQKDGAFYEQYF.

This clone is a singleton in its sample. The rearrangement joins TRBV5-1 to TRBJ1-2; TRBD1 agrees at 7 bases. V was pared by 4 bases and J by 6 bases, with 9 bases of the junction left unmatched. Germline V gene sequence: CDR1 SGHRS, CDR2 YFSETQ. CDR3 size: 14 residues. The CDR3 spells CASSPGTDGHGYTF. The CDR3 coding sequence is TGCGCCAGCAGCCCCGGGACAGACGGACATGGCTACACCTTC.

The chain uses TRBV27 and TRBJ2-7; D is possibly TRBD1 (6 bases). The CDR3 is made up of 13 amino acids. Trimming stripped 5 bases from V and 6 bases from J, with 14 bases between. Germline CDR1 is MNHEY and CDR2 is SMNVEV (reference sequence). The CDR3 sequence: CASSPQTGSEQYF. Written as DNA, the CDR3 is TGTGCCAGCAGTCCGCAAACAGGGAGCGAGCAGTACTTC.

The chain recombines TRBV6-1 with TRBJ1-1, with TRBD1 matching 10 bases. Germline CDR1 and CDR2: MNHNS and SASEGT. This CDR3 has 14 amino acids. V shed 5 bases and J 5 bases; nucleotides not matched to a gene: 5. In DNA form, the CDR3 reads TGTGCCAGCAGTAGAGGGACAGGGGAAACTGAAGCTTTCTTT. Translating it yields CASSRGTGETEAFF.

For this clone: The same CDR3 can be traced to other DNA sequences in this sample. V usage is TRBV14 and J usage is TRBJ2-5; D possibly corresponds to TRBD1 (5 bases). Deletions cut 0 bases from V and 4 bases from J, with 12 bases between. The CDR3 extends over 15 amino acids. Germline-derived CDR1 and CDR2 are SGHDN and FVKESK. The CDR3 region is CASSQDQGYGETQYF. The CDR3 DNA reads as TGTGCCAGCAGCCAAGATCAGGGCTATGGAGAGACCCAGTACTTC.

This chain connects TRBV14 to TRBJ1-6; D is uncertain. Germline values: CDR1 SGHDN, CDR2 FVKESK. This CDR3 has 14 amino acids. V lost 2 bases and J lost 8, with 10 bases in between. The CDR3 nucleotides are TGTGCCAGCAGCCAATGGGGTATTGATTCACCCCTCCACTTT. It encodes CASSQWGIDSPLHF.

This chain uses TRBV6-7 with TRBJ1-5, with 9 bases matching TRBD1. TRBV6-7 qualifies as an ORF whose function is uncertain. The trim removed 5 bases at V and 0 bases at J, leaving 23 bases unmatched. CDR3 length equals 22 residues. CDR3 DNA: TGTGCCAGCAGTCACTACCCGATGACTCGACAGGGGGGATTAAATAGCAATCAGCCCCAGCATTTT. Amino acids: CASSHYPMTRQGGLNSNQPQHF.

The V gene is TRBV19, the J gene TRBJ1-2; possibly TRBD1 for D (5 bases). CDR3 size: 13 residues. V lost 4 bases and J lost 5, with 11 bases in between. CDR1 and CDR2 (germline): LNHDA, SQIVND (reference sequence). The CDR3 protein is CASSTDTIYGYTF. The CDR3 coding sequence is TGTGCCAGTAGTACGGACACAATTTATGGCTACACCTTC.